One sample yielded the 18 T cell receptor beta chains listed below, sequenced in a study of blood T cell repertoires in COVID-19. Assay used: immunoSEQ multiplex PCR; TCRdb lists only in-frame clones, some missing. The top ten clones hold 1.5% to 2% of a sample with hundreds of thousands of clones, around 87% of them seen once. The sequenced sample consisted of PBMCs or T cells enriched from blood (not recorded which). Receptor source: a woman between 50 and 59 years old who had recovered from COVID-19.

This chain uses TRBV2 with TRBJ2-5, with D perhaps matching TRBD1 (5 bases). Germline V lookup: CDR1 SNHLY, CDR2 FYNNEI. Deletions cut 6 bases from V and 5 bases from J, with 25 bases between. The CDR3 sequence is 17 residues long. The CDR3 region has the DNA TGTGCCAGCAGCCGTCCACCTTCCACACCAGGGCTGGAGACCCAGTACTTC. This translates into CASSRPPSTPGLETQYF. The whole variable domain, remainder taken from reference TRBV2 and TRBJ2-5, is EPEVTQTPSHQVTQMGQEVILRCVPISNHLYFYWYRQILGQKVEFLVSFYNNEISEKSEIFDDQFSVERPDGSNFTLKIRSTKLEDSAMYFCASSRPPSTPGLETQYFGPGTRLLVL.

The V call is TRBV2, the J call TRBJ2-4; TRBD1 aligns across 7 bases. CDR3 size: 16 residues. The germline V gene encodes CDR1 SNHLY and CDR2 FYNNEI. The V segment lost 6 bases and the J segment 0 bases; nucleotides outside the gene matches: 8. The CDR3 region has the DNA TGTGCCAGCAGCCCGAAGGGACAGCTAGCCAAAAACATTCAGTACTTC. This codes for CASSPKGQLAKNIQYF.

In its sample, this clone was seen a few times. V usage is TRBV5-6 and J usage is TRBJ1-4, with a possible D match to TRBD1 (6 bases). CDR1 and CDR2 from the germline V gene are SGHDT and YYEEEE. The ends were cut back, 5 bases at V and 3 bases at J, with 11 bases in the middle. This CDR3 is built from 14 residues. In nucleotides, the CDR3 is TGTGCCAGCAGTTCAGGGGAACCTAATGAAAAACTGTTTTTT. This codes for CASSSGEPNEKLFF.

This rearrangement joins TRBV11-2 to TRBJ1-2; possible D gene TRBD1, 6 bases. Germline lookup yields CDR1 SGHAT and CDR2 FQNNGV. Trimming removed 1 base from V and 7 bases from J, with 13 bases in between. The CDR3 length is 14 residues. The CDR3 here is CASSLGRGASGYTF. CDR3 in DNA: TGTGCCAGCAGCTTAGGCCGGGGGGCAAGTGGCTACACCTTC.

About this clone: The sample has other DNA sequences that encode this CDR3 too. The CDR3 loop reads CASSRTGFSYEQYF. CDR3 nucleotides: TGTGCCAGCAGCAGGACAGGCTTCTCCTACGAGCAGTACTTC. The gene calls are TRBV28 and TRBJ2-7; the match to TRBD1 covers 7 bases. Germline lookup yields CDR1 MDHEN and CDR2 SYDVKM. J gave up 0 bases and V 6 bases, and 5 bases lay outside the gene matches. The CDR3 loop spans 14 amino acids.

This chain joins TRBV7-8 and TRBJ1-1; D is undetermined. Trimming cost V 4 bases and J 1 base, with 19 bases left between them. Germline V gene sequence: CDR1 SGHVS, CDR2 FQNEAQ. The CDR3 is made up of 17 amino acids. The CDR3 nucleotides are TGTGCCAGCAGCTACCGGGGAAGAGTGTTAAAGAACACTGAAGCTTTCTTT. This encodes CASSYRGRVLKNTEAFF. Drawing the rest from reference TRBV7-8 and TRBJ1-1, the complete variable domain is GAGVSQSPRYKVAKRGQDVALRCDPISGHVSLFWYQQALGQGPEFLTYFQNEAQLDKSGLPSDRFFAERPEGSVSTLKIQRTQQEDSAVYLCASSYRGRVLKNTEAFFGQGTRLTVV.

The CDR3 sequence: CASSLAPMVLGFAYEQYF. The CDR3 nucleotides are TGTGCCAGCAGCTTGGCTCCAATGGTGCTGGGCTTTGCCTACGAGCAGTACTTC. V is TRBV5-4 and J is TRBJ2-7; D is uncertain. This CDR3 is built from 18 residues. Per germline, CDR1 SGHNT and CDR2 YYREEE (reference sequence). The V gene lost 0 bases and the J gene lost 2 bases, with 21 bases spanning the gap.

This rearrangement joins TRBV6-5 to TRBJ1-2; no reliable D call. The CDR3 is 15 amino acids. V lost 4 bases, J lost 3 bases, and 15 bases lay in between. CDR1 and CDR2 (germline): MNHEY, SVGAGI. The CDR3 nucleotides are TGTGCCAGCAGTTCCGGACGGGATTGGCACTATGGCTACACCTTC. Protein product: CASSSGRDWHYGYTF.

The rearrangement links TRBV4-1 to TRBJ2-1; 8 nucleotides match TRBD2. Germline loops: CDR1 MGHRA, CDR2 YSYEKL. The CDR3 covers 16 residues. Trimming cost V 4 bases and J 7 bases; bases outside gene matches: 12. The CDR3 loop is CASSPVRGRNLNEQFF. In DNA form, the CDR3 reads TGCGCCAGCAGCCCAGTACGCGGGAGGAATTTGAATGAGCAGTTCTTC.

This chain uses TRBV29-1 with TRBJ2-1, with 10 bases lining up with TRBD2. V lost 8 bases, J lost 9 bases, and 10 bases stayed unmatched. The CDR3 spans 13 residues. Germline V CDR1 and CDR2: SQVTM, ANQGSEA. The CDR3 spells CSTFTSGMGEQFF. CDR3 DNA: TGCAGCACTTTCACTAGCGGGATGGGTGAGCAGTTCTTC.

This sequence joins TRBV9 and TRBJ2-1; 7 bases are a match to TRBD1. Germline-derived CDR1 and CDR2 are SGDLS and YYNGEE. The CDR3 loop spans 16 amino acids. The V and J ends lost 4 bases and 8 bases, in that order; junction bases with no gene match: 15. This CDR3 is CASSFGPGGSWDEQFF. The CDR3 coding sequence is TGTGCCAGCAGCTTCGGACCAGGGGGTTCGTGGGATGAGCAGTTCTTC.

The chain carries TRBV7-2 and TRBJ1-4, with D perhaps TRBD1 (6 bases). The CDR3 consists of 16 residues. CDR1 SGHTA and CDR2 FQGNSA come from the germline V gene. The V gene lost 5 bases and the J gene lost 0 bases, with 13 bases spanning the gap. Here the CDR3 reads CASSHGGAPTNEKLFF. CDR3 nucleotides: TGTGCCAGCAGCCATGGGGGGGCACCAACTAATGAAAAACTGTTTTTT.

The chain is built from TRBV3-1 (or the pseudogene TRBV3-2) and TRBJ1-1, with 8 bases that match TRBD1. Germline-derived CDR1 and CDR2 are LGHDT and YNNKEL (reference sequence). With V trimmed by 5 bases and J by 4 bases, 9 bases remained unmatched. The CDR3 loop spans 15 amino acids. In DNA, the CDR3 is TGTGCCAGCAGCACCCGACAGGGGACGGGCACTGAAGCTTTCTTT. Translation gives CASSTRQGTGTEAFF.

This clone was seen once. CDR3 nucleotide sequence: TGTGCCTGGAGTGTTGACTTCAGCTCCTACAATGAGCAGTTCTTC. Protein product: CAWSVDFSSYNEQFF. The chain links TRBV30 to TRBJ2-1; D unclear. The V gene lost 0 bases and the J gene lost 0 bases, with 9 bases spanning the gap. The CDR3 spans 15 residues. Looked up from germline, CDR1 is GTSNPN and CDR2 is SVGIG (reference sequence).

V is TRBV2 and J is TRBJ2-2; 7 nucleotides agree with TRBD1. The CDR3 runs to 13 residues. CDR1 and CDR2 from the germline V gene are SNHLY and FYNNEI. The J segment lost 4 bases and the V segment lost 8 bases, leaving 4 bases of the junction unmatched. CDR3: CASVGQPTGELFF. The CDR3 DNA sequence: TGTGCCAGCGTGGGACAGCCCACCGGGGAGCTGTTTTTT.

This CDR3 is CASSQQGQAINEKLFF. CDR3 bases: TGCGCCAGCAGCCAACAAGGACAGGCGATTAATGAAAAACTGTTTTTT. V is TRBV4-1 and J is TRBJ1-4; TRBD1 matches 7 bases. After removal of 2 bases from V and 4 bases from J, the junction contained 7 bases not matched to a gene. This CDR3 comprises 16 residues. Germline V lookup: CDR1 MGHRA, CDR2 YSYEKL.

This rearrangement joins TRBV19 to TRBJ1-5; tentatively, D is TRBD1 (5 bases). CDR1 is LNHDA and CDR2 is SQIVND in the germline V gene (reference sequence). Trimming pared 6 bases from V and 6 bases from J, leaving 15 bases between. This CDR3 is built from 14 residues. The CDR3 nucleotides are TGTGCCAGTAGGTCCCGGGGGATTAGTCAGCCCCAGCATTTT. Protein sequence: CASRSRGISQPQHF.

The V gene is TRBV28, the J gene TRBJ2-2, with D possibly being TRBD1 (6 bases). V lost 8 bases, J lost 4 bases, and 20 bases lay in between. The CDR3 covers 16 residues. Germline lookup yields CDR1 MDHEN and CDR2 SYDVKM. The chain's CDR3 is CASRLSQGLGTGELFF. CDR3 in DNA: TGTGCCAGCCGTCTATCGCAGGGGCTTGGCACCGGGGAGCTGTTTTTT.